This entry lists 12 T cell receptor beta chains sequenced from one sample in a study of shared clonotypes between healthy human individuals. Sequencing used immunoSEQ multiplex PCR; TCRdb keeps in-frame clones, though not all of them. The sample lists about 1.1 million clones; around 77% were seen once. The sample was memory CD4+ T cells from PBMCs. Subset of the sample: CD45RA-negative fraction. The origin of the receptors is a man aged 18 to 29 in good health. Some clones in this sample may be carry-over from other donors' samples.

The V and J genes are TRBV7-2 and TRBJ2-2, with 10 bases identical to TRBD2. The CDR3 extends over 16 amino acids. The junction had 8 bases not matched to a gene; V was cut back by 4 bases and J by 6 bases. CDR1 is SGHTA, CDR2 FQGNSA, per germline. DNA of the CDR3: TGTGCCAGCAGCTCGAGGTCAGCGGGAGGGTCCGGGGAGCTGTTTTTT. Translated: CASSSRSAGGSGELFF.

A remark on this clone: The same CDR3 can be traced to other DNA sequences in this sample. The rearrangement joins TRBV20-1 to TRBJ1-4; no firm D call. V lost 5 bases and J 5 bases, leaving 3 bases between the germline ends. The CDR3 has 10 amino acids. Looked up from germline, CDR1 is DFQATT and CDR2 is SNEGSKA (reference sequence). CDR3 nucleotides: TGCAGTGCTGGAAATGAAAAACTGTTTTTT. It yields the protein CSAGNEKLFF.

The chain carries TRBV6-1 and TRBJ2-7; D is uncertain. The ends were cut back, 5 bases at V and 3 bases at J, with 11 bases in the middle. CDR1 MNHNS and CDR2 SASEGT come from the germline V gene. This CDR3 is built from 13 residues. The CDR3: CASSSIHLYEQYF. The CDR3 DNA reads as TGTGCCAGCAGTTCCATTCACCTCTACGAGCAGTACTTC.

This sequence joins TRBV6-1 and TRBJ1-4, with TRBD1 as a possible D gene (6 bases). CDR3 size: 14 residues. CDR1 is MNHNS, CDR2 SASEGT, per germline. Deletions cut 6 bases from V and 8 bases from J, with 16 bases between. This chain's CDR3 is CASSRLGGREKLFF. CDR3 nucleotides: TGTGCCAGCAGCCGTCTCGGGGGCCGAGAAAAACTGTTTTTT.

The chain combines TRBV7-8 with TRBJ2-3, with 7 nucleotides matching TRBD1. Germline CDR1 is SGHVS and CDR2 is FQNEAQ. The CDR3 is 16 amino acids. V shed 2 bases and J 6 bases; nucleotides not matched to a gene: 11. CDR3 nucleotide sequence: TGTGCCAGCAGCTTATCATGGGCAGGGGGTATCGATACGCAGTATTTT. Translation: CASSLSWAGGIDTQYF.

The V call is TRBV28, the J call TRBJ2-7; D not certain. V was shortened by 2 bases and J by 8 bases, with 10 bases between the two germline ends. CDR1 is MDHEN and CDR2 is SYDVKM in the germline V gene. This CDR3 comprises 12 residues. CDR3 residues: CASSLGVRQQYF. In nucleotides, the CDR3 is TGTGCCAGCAGTTTAGGAGTTCGACAGCAGTACTTC.

The rearrangement links TRBV5-4 to TRBJ1-2; 11 bases line up with TRBD1. Germline V CDR1 and CDR2: SGHNT, YYREEE (reference sequence). After removal of 5 bases from V and 3 bases from J, the junction contained 6 bases not matched to a gene. The CDR3 has 15 amino acids. The CDR3 nucleotides read TGTGCCAGCAGATCCGGGACAGGGGGTCACTATGGCTACACCTTC. Its protein is CASRSGTGGHYGYTF.

The CDR3 DNA is TGTGCCAGTGGAGGCGCGGGAGCCTCCTACAATGAGCAGTTCTTC. The encoded protein is CASGGAGASYNEQFF. This rearrangement joins TRBV19 to TRBJ2-1; 7 bases align to TRBD2. Unmatched junction bases numbered 7, after V lost 8 bases and J lost 0 bases. Germline V gene data show CDR1 as LNHDA and CDR2 as SQIVND (reference sequence). This CDR3 is 15 amino acids long.

The CDR3 loop reads CASSQAGGSSASYNEQFF. The CDR3 bases are TGCGCCAGCAGCCAAGCTGGGGGGTCTAGCGCGTCCTACAATGAGCAGTTCTTC. V gene TRBV4-1 combines with J gene TRBJ2-1, with D possibly being TRBD2 (6 bases). In germline, CDR1 is MGHRA, CDR2 YSYEKL. This CDR3 is built from 18 residues. Trimming left V 1 base short and J 1 base short, with 17 bases between.

The J gene is TRBJ2-1, the V gene TRBV9; tentatively, D is TRBD1 or TRBD2 (5 bases each). This CDR3 comprises 13 residues. V was cut by 0 bases and J by 9 bases, with 10 bases left in between. Per the germline V gene, CDR1 is SGDLS and CDR2 is YYNGEE. DNA for the CDR3: TGTGCCAGCAGCGTAGGGGTGGGGACTGAGCAGTTCTTC. Amino acids: CASSVGVGTEQFF.

As for this clone: Mismatch with germline at one junction end may stem from a read error. The chain carries TRBV30 and TRBJ1-2; D is perhaps TRBD1 (5 bases). Germline V gene lookup returns CDR1 GTSNPN and CDR2 SVGIG (reference sequence). The CDR3 contains 14 residues. The CDR3: CHSRDVGGHYGYTF. CDR3 nucleotide sequence: TGCCATTCACGGGACGTCGGCGGGCACTATGGCTACACCTTC.

The V call is TRBV7-2, the J call TRBJ2-3, with TRBD2 identical over 7 bases. CDR3 length: 17 residues. V dropped 3 bases and J dropped 6; count of bases not matched to a gene: 15. Germline CDR1 is SGHTA and CDR2 is FQGNSA. The CDR3 here is CASSLQRGGDTPDTQYF. The DNA for the CDR3 is TGTGCCAGCAGCTTGCAACGGGGAGGGGATACTCCGGATACGCAGTATTTT.